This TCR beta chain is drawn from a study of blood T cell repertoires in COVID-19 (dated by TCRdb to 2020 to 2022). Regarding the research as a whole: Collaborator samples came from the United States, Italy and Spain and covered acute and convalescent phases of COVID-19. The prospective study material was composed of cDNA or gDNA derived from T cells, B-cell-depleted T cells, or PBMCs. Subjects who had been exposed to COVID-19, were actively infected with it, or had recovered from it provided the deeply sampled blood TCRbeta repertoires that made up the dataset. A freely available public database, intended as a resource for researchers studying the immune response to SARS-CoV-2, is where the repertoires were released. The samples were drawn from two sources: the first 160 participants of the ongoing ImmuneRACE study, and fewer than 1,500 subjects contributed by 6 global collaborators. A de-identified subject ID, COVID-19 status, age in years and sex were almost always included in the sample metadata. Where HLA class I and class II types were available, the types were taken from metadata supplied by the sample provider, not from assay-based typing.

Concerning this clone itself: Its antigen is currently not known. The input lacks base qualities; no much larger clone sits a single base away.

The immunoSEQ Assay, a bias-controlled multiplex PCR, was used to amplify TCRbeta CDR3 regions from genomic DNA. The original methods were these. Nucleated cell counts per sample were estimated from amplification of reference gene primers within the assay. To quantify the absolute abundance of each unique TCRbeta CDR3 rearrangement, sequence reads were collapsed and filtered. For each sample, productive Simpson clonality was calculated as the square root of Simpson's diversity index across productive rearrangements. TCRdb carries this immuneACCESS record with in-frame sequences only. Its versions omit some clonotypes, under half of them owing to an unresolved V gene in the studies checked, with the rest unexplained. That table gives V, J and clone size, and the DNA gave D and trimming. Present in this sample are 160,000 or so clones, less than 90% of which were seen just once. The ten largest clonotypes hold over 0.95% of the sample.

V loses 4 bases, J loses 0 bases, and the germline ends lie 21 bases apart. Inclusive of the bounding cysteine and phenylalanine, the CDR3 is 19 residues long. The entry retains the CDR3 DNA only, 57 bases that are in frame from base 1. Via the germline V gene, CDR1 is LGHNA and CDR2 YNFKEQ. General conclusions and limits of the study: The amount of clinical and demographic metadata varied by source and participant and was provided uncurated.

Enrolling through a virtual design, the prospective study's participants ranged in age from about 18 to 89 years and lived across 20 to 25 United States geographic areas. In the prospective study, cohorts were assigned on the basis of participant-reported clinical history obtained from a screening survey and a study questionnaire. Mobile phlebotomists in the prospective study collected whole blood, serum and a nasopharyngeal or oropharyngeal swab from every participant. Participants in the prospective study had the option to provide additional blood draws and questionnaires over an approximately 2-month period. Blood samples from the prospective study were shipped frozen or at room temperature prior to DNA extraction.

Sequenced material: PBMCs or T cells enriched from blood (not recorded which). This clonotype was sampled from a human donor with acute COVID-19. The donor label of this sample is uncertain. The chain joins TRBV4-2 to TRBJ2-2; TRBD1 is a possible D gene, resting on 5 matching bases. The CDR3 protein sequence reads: CASSLTPDIFTANTGELFF. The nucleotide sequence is TGTGCCAGCAGCCTCACCCCGGACATTTTCACCGCGAACACCGGGGAGCTGTTTTTT.